This T cell receptor beta chain came from a study of T cell repertoires and HLA-DP antigens (dated by TCRdb to the late 2010s). About the investigation overall: An in vitro model of CD4+ T cell alloreactivity against allogeneic HLA-DP presented by transduced HeLa cells was used in the study. Compared with self, one alloantigen differed at one amino acid in the peptide-binding groove and the other differed at fewer than 13, modelling structurally similar versus dissimilar alloantigens. Of the three donors, two were male and one was female, with ages ranging from the 18-to-29 band to the 60-to-69 band. An average DNA input of roughly 240 ng was used for sorted CD137+CD4+ samples, compared with roughly 1,300 ng for pre-culture CD4+ samples. Overall study results and their limits: Limitations were identified as the inclusion of only a few donors, the use of a non-physiological HeLa antigen-presenting system, and the use of total CD4+ responder cells. An average cumulative frequency of around 40% against one allele and 45% to 65% against the other was found for clones undetected before culture. Separate analysis of naive and memory CD4+ repertoires was not performed. Sorted CD137+ cells showed similar clonality against both alloantigens, at approximately 0.39, which was much higher than the roughly 0.04 seen in pre-culture samples.

Untouched CD4+ T cells were isolated from Ficoll-separated PBMC through negative selection with magnetic beads, and an average purity of roughly 98% was reached. Magnetic beads were used to isolate untouched CD4+ T cells from Ficoll-separated PBMC, giving approximately 98% purity with negligible CD8+ contamination. Peripheral blood mononuclear cells came from the buffy coats of a few healthy blood donors, who served as the study's donors. Each of the three donors was CMV seronegative. Genomic DNA was extracted with the DNeasy Blood & Tissue Kit. For each subject, genomic DNA from sorted CD137+CD4+ cells and from pre-culture CD4+ baseline samples underwent TCRB sequencing. Of note for this clone: Its specific antigen is unknown. No much larger clone exists at a distance of one base, and base qualities are not known.

TCRB CDR3 regions were amplified with the immunoSEQ multiplex PCR using forward primers for 54 TRBV segments and reverse primers for 13 TRBJ segments. Pre-culture CD4+ samples were sequenced at deep resolution with a target of 200,000 T cell genomes. Sequencing of amplicons was performed on an Illumina HiSeq System, and 87 bp reads covering the CDR3 were generated. In the authors' own workflow: Reads were corrected for PCR and sequencing errors, and CDR3 regions were defined by alignment to IMGT reference sequences. Synthetic template pools were used to estimate template counts and unique rearrangement counts. Clonality was computed by subtracting Pielou's evenness from 1. Richness was estimated with the Daley-Smith estimator. Morisita's index was used to measure repertoire overlap. Clones present in cultured samples but not detected in the pre-culture repertoire of the same donor were defined as low-abundance clones. TCRdb took this table from immuneACCESS and kept in-frame rearrangements with V and J called. Such tables lack part of the clones; where checked against another copy, unresolved V genes explain under half of the gap, and the rest is unexplained. The V and J calls and the clone size are those of that table, but D and trimming were determined from the DNA. The sample table holds roughly 70,000 clones, of which about 82% were seen once. The top ten clones comprise 1.5% to 2% of the sample.

The cysteine opens and the phenylalanine closes a CDR3 of 14 amino acids. CDR3 DNA only is kept here, 42 bases in frame from base 1. Trimming at the junction amounts to 5 bases on V and 5 bases on J, and the germline ends lie 12 bases apart. The germline V gene supplies CDR1 LGHNA and CDR2 YNFKEQ. The sequenced sample consisted of CD4+ T cells from PBMCs. The sequence joins TRBV4-2 to TRBJ2-2, with no confidently assigned D gene. The receptor's source is a man aged 55 to 70 in good health and CMV-seronegative. The CDR3 protein: CASSVRVGTGELFF. The DNA sequence reads TGTGCCAGCAGCGTTCGGGTGGGGACCGGGGAGCTGTTTTTT.